The text below deals with one TCR beta chain. The data were taken from a study of blood T cell repertoires in COVID-19. Across the whole study: T cells, B-cell-depleted T cells, or PBMCs supplied cDNA or gDNA.

Some clones are missing from TCRdb's copy, which holds only in-frame ones; the method was immunoSEQ multiplex PCR. The repertoire holds 240,000 or so clones, with 75% to 90% as singletons. The CDR3 consists of 16 residues. Unmatched junction bases numbered 10, after V lost 2 bases and J lost 6 bases. Germline lookup yields CDR1 SGDLS and CDR2 YYNGEE. V is TRBV9 and J is TRBJ2-2; TRBD2 matches 7 bases. The sequence derives from a woman aged 30 to 39 who had recovered from COVID-19. Specimen: peripheral blood. The CDR3 loop reads CASSVSPGGVAGELFF. In DNA form, the CDR3 reads TGTGCCAGCAGCGTCTCCCCTGGGGGGGTAGCCGGGGAGCTGTTTTTT.